The 5 T cell receptor beta chains presented below share a single source sample, sequenced in a study of control samples from healthy donors and cancer patients. Repertoires were generated with immunoSEQ multiplex PCR, while TCRdb's copy carries only in-frame clones and drops some. Among 150,000 to 200,000 clones listed, around 94% were seen once. The sequenced material came from blood. The receptors derive from a woman aged 18-29 years in good health.

V gene TRBV25-1 combines with J gene TRBJ2-3; D might be TRBD2 (6 bases). Germline V gene sequence: CDR1 MGHDK, CDR2 SYGVNS. Deletions cut 3 bases from V and 3 bases from J, with 13 bases between. The CDR3 is 15 residues long. CDR3 in DNA: TGTGCCAGCAGTGATAACGGTCTAGCGACAGATACGCAGTATTTT. The encoded protein is CASSDNGLATDTQYF. The variable domain in full, with the rest retrieved from reference TRBV25-1 and TRBJ2-3, is EADIYQTPRYLVIGTGKKITLECSQTMGHDKMYWYQQDPGMELHLIHYSYGVNSTEKGDLSSESTVSRIRTEHFPLTLESARPSHTSQYLCASSDNGLATDTQYFGPGTRLTVL.

This chain uses TRBV19 with TRBJ2-1; 8 bases match TRBD2. From germline, CDR1 is LNHDA and CDR2 SQIVND (reference sequence). Germline trimming cut 3 bases from V and 7 bases from J; bases unmatched to any gene: 14. The CDR3 totals 17 residues. CDR3 loop: CASSITASISGINEQFF. DNA for the CDR3: TGTGCCAGTAGTATCACTGCCTCGATTAGCGGGATTAATGAGCAGTTCTTC.

This rearrangement joins TRBV25-1 to TRBJ2-3; D uncertain. Between the trimmed V and J ends, which lost 5 bases and 0 bases, there was a span of 15 bases. CDR1 and CDR2 from the germline V gene are MGHDK and SYGVNS. This CDR3 region has 16 residues. CDR3 nucleotide sequence: TGTGCCAGCAGTCCGTCTACAGCCATTAGCACAGATACGCAGTATTTT. Translation gives CASSPSTAISTDTQYF.

The CDR3 DNA follows: TGTGCCAGCAGTTTTCCGATGGGGGAAAACTCTGGAAACACCATATATTTT. This encodes CASSFPMGENSGNTIYF. This chain connects TRBV28 to TRBJ1-3; a possible D gene is TRBD1 (5 bases). This CDR3 region has 17 residues. Deletions cut 3 bases from V and 0 bases from J, with 15 bases between. Germline V lookup: CDR1 MDHEN, CDR2 SYDVKM.

This rearrangement joins TRBV7-9 to TRBJ2-3, with 9 bases matching TRBD1. The length of the CDR3 is 14 residues. The ends lost 5 bases at V and 4 bases at J; junction bases unmatched: 4. The germline gives CDR1 SEHNR, CDR2 FQNEAQ (reference sequence). The CDR3 nucleotides are TGTGCCAGCAGCCCACAGGGGGCGGCAGATACGCAGTATTTT. This sequence encodes CASSPQGAADTQYF.